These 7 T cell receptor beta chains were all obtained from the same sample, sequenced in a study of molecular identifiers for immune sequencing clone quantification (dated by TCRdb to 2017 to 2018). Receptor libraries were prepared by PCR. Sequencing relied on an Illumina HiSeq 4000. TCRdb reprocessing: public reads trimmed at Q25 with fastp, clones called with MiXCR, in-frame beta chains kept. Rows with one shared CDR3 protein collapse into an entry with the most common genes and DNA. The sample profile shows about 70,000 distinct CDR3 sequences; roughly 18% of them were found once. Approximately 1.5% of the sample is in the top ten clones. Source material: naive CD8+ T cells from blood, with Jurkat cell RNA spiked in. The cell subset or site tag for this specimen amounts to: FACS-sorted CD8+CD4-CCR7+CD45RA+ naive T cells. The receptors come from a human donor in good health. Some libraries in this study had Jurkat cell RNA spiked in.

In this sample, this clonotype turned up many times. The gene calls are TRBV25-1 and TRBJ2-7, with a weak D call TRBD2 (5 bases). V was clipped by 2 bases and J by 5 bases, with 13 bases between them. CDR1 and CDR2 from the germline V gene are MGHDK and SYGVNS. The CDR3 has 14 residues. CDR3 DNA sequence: TGTGCCAGCAGTGAACTCGAGGGAACCCACGAGCAGTACTTC. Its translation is CASSELEGTHEQYF.

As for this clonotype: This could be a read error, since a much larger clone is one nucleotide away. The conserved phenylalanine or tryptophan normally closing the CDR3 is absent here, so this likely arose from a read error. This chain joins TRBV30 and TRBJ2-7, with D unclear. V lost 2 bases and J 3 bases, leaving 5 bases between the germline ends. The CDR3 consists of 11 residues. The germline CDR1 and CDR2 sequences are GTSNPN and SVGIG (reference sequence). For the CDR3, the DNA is TGTGCCTGGAGTCTCGGCTACGAGCAGTACCTC. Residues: CAWSLGYEQYL.

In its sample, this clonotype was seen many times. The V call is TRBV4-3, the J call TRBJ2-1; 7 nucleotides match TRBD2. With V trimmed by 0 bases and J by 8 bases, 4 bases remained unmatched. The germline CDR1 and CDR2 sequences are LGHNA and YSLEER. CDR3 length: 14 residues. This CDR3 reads CASSQDTSAYEQFF. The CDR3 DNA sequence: TGCGCCAGCAGCCAAGATACTAGCGCCTATGAGCAGTTCTTC.

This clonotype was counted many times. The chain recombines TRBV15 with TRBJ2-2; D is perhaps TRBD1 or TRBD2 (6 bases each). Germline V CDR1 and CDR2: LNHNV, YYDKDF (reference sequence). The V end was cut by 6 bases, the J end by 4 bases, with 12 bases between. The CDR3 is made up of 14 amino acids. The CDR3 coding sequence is TGTGCCACCAGTAAGAGGGGGGCCACCGGGGAGCTGTTTTTT. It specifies CATSKRGATGELFF. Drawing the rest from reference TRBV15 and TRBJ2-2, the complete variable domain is DAMVIQNPRYQVTQFGKPVTLSCSQTLNHNVMYWYQQKSSQAPKLLFHYYDKDFNNEADTPDNFQSRRPNTSFCFLDIRSPGLGDTAMYLCATSKRGATGELFFGEGSRLTVL.

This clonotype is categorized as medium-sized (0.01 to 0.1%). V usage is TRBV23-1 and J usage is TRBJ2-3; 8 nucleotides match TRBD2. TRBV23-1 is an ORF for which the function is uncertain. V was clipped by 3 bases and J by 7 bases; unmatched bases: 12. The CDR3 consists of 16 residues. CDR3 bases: TGCGCCAGCAGTCAGGCTAGCGGGCGGCTTGAGAATACGCAGTATTTT. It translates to CASSQASGRLENTQYF.

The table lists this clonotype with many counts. The CDR3, as DNA: TGCGCCAGCAGCCATGGAGTAGCGGGCACAGATACGCAGTATTTT. Translated, it gives CASSHGVAGTDTQYF. The gene calls are TRBV5-1 and TRBJ2-3, with D perhaps TRBD2 (6 bases). V was pared by 4 bases and J by 1 base, with 13 bases between. The germline V gene has CDR1 SGHRS and CDR2 YFSETQ. This CDR3 region has 15 residues.

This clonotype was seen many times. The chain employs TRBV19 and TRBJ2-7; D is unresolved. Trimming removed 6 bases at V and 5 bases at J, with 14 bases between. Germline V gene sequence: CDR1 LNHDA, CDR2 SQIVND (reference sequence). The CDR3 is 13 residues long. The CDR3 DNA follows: TGTGCCAGTAGGGCCGGTGTGATCCACGAGCAGTACTTC. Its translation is CASRAGVIHEQYF. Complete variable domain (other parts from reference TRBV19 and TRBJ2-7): DGGITQSPKYLFRKEGQNVTLSCEQNLNHDAMYWYRQDPGQGLRLIYYSQIVNDFQKGDIAEGYSVSREKKESFPLTVTSAQKNPTAFYLCASRAGVIHEQYFGPGTRLTVT.